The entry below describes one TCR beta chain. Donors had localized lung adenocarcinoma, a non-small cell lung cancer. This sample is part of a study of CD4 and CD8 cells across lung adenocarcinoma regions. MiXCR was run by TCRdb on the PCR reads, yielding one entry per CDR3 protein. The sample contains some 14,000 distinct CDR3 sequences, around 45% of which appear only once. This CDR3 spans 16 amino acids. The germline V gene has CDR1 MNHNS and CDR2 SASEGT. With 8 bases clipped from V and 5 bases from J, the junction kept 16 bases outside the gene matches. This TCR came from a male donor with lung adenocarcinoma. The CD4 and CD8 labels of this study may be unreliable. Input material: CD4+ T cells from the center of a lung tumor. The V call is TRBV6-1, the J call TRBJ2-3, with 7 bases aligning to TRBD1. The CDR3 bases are TGTGCCAGCGGGGTACTAGGGGGCGGTGACCAAGATACGCAGTATTTT. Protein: CASGVLGGGDQDTQYF.